This T cell receptor beta chain was documented in a study of immune evolution from preneoplasia to lung adenocarcinoma. Study at large: HLA loss of heterozygosity: around 6.5% AIS, more than 14% MIA, approximately 35% ADC, none AAH. Findings of the study overall: Top clone share appeared to fall from AAH through AIS, MIA, adenocarcinoma.

Clones were sequenced by immunoSEQ multiplex PCR, and TCRdb holds only the in-frame ones, with some missing. Of about 6,400 clones listed, approximately 80% are singletons. Patient tissue came from resections in Japan or China, 2014–2017. Two lung cancer pathologists independently confirmed each histologic diagnosis. This CDR3 is 14 amino acids long. Germline CDR1 reads MNHNS; CDR2 reads SASEGT. V shed 1 base, J shed 6 bases, and the junction held 3 bases outside the gene matches. About this clone itself: What it binds is not known.

The material sequenced was FFPE minimally invasive lung adenocarcinoma tissue. The TCR originated in a person between 45 and 75 years old with lung adenocarcinoma. The V gene is TRBV6-1, the J gene TRBJ1-5, with 7 bases aligning to TRBD1. The CDR3 spells CASSEGRGPQPQHF. The CDR3 coding sequence is TGTGCCAGCAGTGAAGGTAGGGGGCCTCAGCCCCAGCATTTT.